The 16 T cell receptor beta chains reported below all come from one sample, sequenced in a study of CD8+CD57+ T cells in acquired aplastic anemia. It was patients with CD8+CD57+ cell expansion by flow cytometry who were chosen for sequencing. Investigators profiled TCR beta VDJ and CDR3 from genomic DNA template. TCRdb reprocessed the reads via MiXCR and lists one record per CDR3 protein. Among about 54,000 distinct CDR3 sequences listed, approximately 50% were seen once. Sequencing was carried out using sorted CD4+, CD8+, or CD8+CD57+ T cells (not recorded which) from PBMCs. The receptors originated from a human donor with aplastic anemia.

As DNA, the CDR3 is TGTGCCAGCAGTTCCGACCGGGACAGGGGGCGATTACGGTATGGCTACACCTTC. Translation gives CASSSDRDRGRLRYGYTF. The gene calls are TRBV6-2 or TRBV6-3 and TRBJ1-2, with 12 bases matching TRBD1. J lost 5 bases, V lost 4 bases, and 14 bases had no gene match. CDR1 is MNHEY, CDR2 SVGEGT, per germline. The CDR3 is 18 residues long.

The rearrangement links TRBV20-1 to TRBJ2-3, with 8 bases aligning to TRBD1. V was pared by 3 bases and J by 11 bases, with 10 bases of the junction left unmatched. CDR3 size: 13 residues. Germline loops: CDR1 DFQATT, CDR2 SNEGSKA (reference sequence). The CDR3 sequence is CSASWTGRNEQYF. The CDR3 region has the DNA TGCAGTGCTAGTTGGACAGGGAGGAACGAGCAGTATTTT.

This clonotype was counted at least ten times. This chain links TRBV6-1 with TRBJ2-7, with D hard to call. Deletions cut 1 base from V and 7 bases from J, with 20 bases between. The CDR3 runs 16 residues. CDR1 and CDR2 from the germline V gene are MNHNS and SASEGT. The CDR3 bases are TGTGCCAGCAGTGAAGAGGAAGGTAGCCCCTCTTGGGAGCAGTACTTC. Protein product: CASSEEEGSPSWEQYF.

The chain links TRBV10-3 to TRBJ1-5; D is undetermined. V dropped 2 bases and J dropped 1 base, with 6 bases sitting between them. Germline assignment: CDR1 ENHRY and CDR2 SYGVKD. This CDR3 region has 14 residues. In DNA form, the CDR3 reads TGTGCCATCAGTGAGAGAACGAGCAATCAGCCCCAGCATTTT. The encoded protein is CAISERTSNQPQHF.

The rearrangement uses TRBV15 and TRBJ1-6; D might be TRBD1 (5 bases). Germline values: CDR1 LNHNV, CDR2 YYDKDF (reference sequence). V was shortened by 2 bases and J by 7 bases, with 12 bases between the two germline ends. This CDR3 comprises 15 residues. CDR3 sequence reads: CATSRLMGGNSPLHF. The CDR3 region has the DNA TGTGCCACCAGCAGATTGATGGGGGGGAATTCACCCCTCCACTTT.

The CDR3 protein is CATSDLTGADTQYF. The CDR3 region has the DNA TGTGCCACCAGTGATTTAACGGGCGCAGATACGCAGTATTTT. The V gene is TRBV24-1, the J gene TRBJ2-3; D gene unclear. This CDR3 region has 14 residues. Germline lookup yields CDR1 KGHDR and CDR2 SFDVKD. With 1 base removed from V and 4 bases from J, the gap between germline ends came to 8 bases.

The CDR3 here is CATSDLRTEHGYTF. CDR3 nucleotides: TGTGCCACCAGTGATTTACGGACAGAGCATGGCTACACCTTC. This rearrangement joins TRBV24-1 to TRBJ1-2, with D perhaps TRBD1 (6 bases). Germline CDR1 reads KGHDR; CDR2 reads SFDVKD. The CDR3 consists of 14 residues. Trimming removed 1 base from V and 6 bases from J, with 11 bases in between.

This clonotype was counted between two and nine times. V usage is TRBV2 and J usage is TRBJ2-7; TRBD1 aligns across 8 bases. The CDR3 is made up of 16 amino acids. V gave up 3 bases and J gave up 0 bases; unmatched junction bases: 7. Looked up from germline, CDR1 is SNHLY and CDR2 is FYNNEI. The CDR3 region is CASSDLGQVSSYEQYF. In nucleotides, the CDR3 is TGTGCCAGCAGTGATCTGGGACAGGTGAGCTCCTACGAGCAGTACTTC.

Ten or more counts support this clonotype. V usage is TRBV12-3 or TRBV12-4 and J usage is TRBJ2-3; 10 nucleotides match TRBD2. J gave up 3 bases and V 6 bases, and 9 bases lay outside the gene matches. This CDR3 is 16 amino acids long. The CDR3 DNA sequence: TGTGCCAGCAGCCCGAATGGAGCGGGGGGGACAGATACGCAGTATTTT. Translated: CASSPNGAGGTDTQYF.

The chain links TRBV12-3 or TRBV12-4 to TRBJ1-2; TRBD1 might be the D (6 bases). Between the trimmed V and J ends, which lost 6 bases and 5 bases, there was a span of 13 bases. The CDR3 extends over 13 amino acids. The CDR3 here is CASSKDRSYGYTF. The CDR3 nucleotides are TGTGCCAGCAGCAAAGACAGGAGTTATGGCTACACCTTC.

Ten or more counts support this clonotype. V usage is TRBV5-6 and J usage is TRBJ2-5, with no clear D. Germline V gene data show CDR1 as SGHDT and CDR2 as YYEEEE. CDR3 length equals 17 residues. V lost 0 bases to trimming and J lost 3 bases, with 18 bases between them. The CDR3 region has the DNA TGTGCCAGCAGCTTGGGTCGTGGCGGAAGACTTAAAGAGACCCAGTACTTC. Its protein product is CASSLGRGGRLKETQYF.

This clonotype was observed many times. The rearrangement uses TRBV7-6 and TRBJ2-3, with a tentative D call TRBD2 (5 bases). V lost 1 base to trimming and J lost 10 bases, with 9 bases between them. CDR3 length: 12 residues. Per the germline V gene, CDR1 is SGHVS and CDR2 is FNYEAQ. The DNA of the CDR3 is TGTGCCAGCAGCTTAGGGGGTAGCGCGCAGTATTTT. Residues: CASSLGGSAQYF.

CDR3 bases: TGTGCCAGCAGTGTAGGGGGACTAGCAGTTTACAATGAGCAGTTCTTC. Its translation is CASSVGGLAVYNEQFF. J is TRBJ2-1 and V is TRBV2; 9 nucleotides match TRBD2. The J segment lost 4 bases and the V segment lost 4 bases, leaving 8 bases of the junction unmatched. The germline CDR1 and CDR2 sequences are SNHLY and FYNNEI. The CDR3 runs 16 residues.

The chain is built from TRBV10-1 and TRBJ2-7; 14 bases fit TRBD2. V gave up 6 bases and J gave up 1 base; unmatched junction bases: 8. This CDR3 contains 17 residues. Germline V CDR1 and CDR2: WNHNN, SYGVQD (reference sequence). The CDR3 region is CASSRTSGGPGSYEQYF. CDR3 nucleotide sequence: TGCGCCAGCAGCCGGACTAGCGGGGGGCCTGGATCCTACGAGCAGTACTTC.

J is TRBJ1-2 and V is TRBV29-1; D not resolved. Germline V gene data show CDR1 as SQVTM and CDR2 as ANQGSEA. This CDR3 comprises 14 residues. V was pared by 5 bases and J by 6 bases, with 19 bases between. In DNA, the CDR3 is TGCAGCGTTCCATCCGGTGGCTACGGGGATGGCTACACCTTC. As protein: CSVPSGGYGDGYTF.

This chain uses TRBV5-1 with TRBJ2-7; D possibly corresponds to TRBD2 (5 bases). The germline gives CDR1 SGHRS, CDR2 YFSETQ. CDR3 length: 14 residues. V was shortened by 3 bases and J by 4 bases, with 14 bases between the two germline ends. This chain's CDR3 is CASSSSRGGYEQYF. The DNA for the CDR3 is TGCGCCAGCAGCTCCTCCCGGGGTGGGTACGAGCAGTACTTC.